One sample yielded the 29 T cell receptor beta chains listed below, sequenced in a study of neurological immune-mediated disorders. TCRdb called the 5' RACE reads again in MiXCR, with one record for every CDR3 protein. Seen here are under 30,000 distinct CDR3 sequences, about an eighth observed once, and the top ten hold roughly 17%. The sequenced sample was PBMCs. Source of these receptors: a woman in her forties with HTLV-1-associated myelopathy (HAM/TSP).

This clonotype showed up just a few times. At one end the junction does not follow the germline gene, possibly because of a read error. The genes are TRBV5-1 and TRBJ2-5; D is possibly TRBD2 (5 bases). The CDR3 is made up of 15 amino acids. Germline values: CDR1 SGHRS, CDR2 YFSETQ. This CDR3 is CASSHTDTRVENQYF. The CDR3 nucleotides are TGCGCCAGCAGCCACACCGACACTAGAGTTGAGAACCAGTACTTC.

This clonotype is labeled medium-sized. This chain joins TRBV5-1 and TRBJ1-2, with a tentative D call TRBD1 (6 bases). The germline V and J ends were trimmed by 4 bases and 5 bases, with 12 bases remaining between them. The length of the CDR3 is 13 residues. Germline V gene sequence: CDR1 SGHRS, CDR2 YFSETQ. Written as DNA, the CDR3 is TGCGCCAGCAGCCCGGGACAAGAGTATGGCTACACCTTC. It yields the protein CASSPGQEYGYTF.

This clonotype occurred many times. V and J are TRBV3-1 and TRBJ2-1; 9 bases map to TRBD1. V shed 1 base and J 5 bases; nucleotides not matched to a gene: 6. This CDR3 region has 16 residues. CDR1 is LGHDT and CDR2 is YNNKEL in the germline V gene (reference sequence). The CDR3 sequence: CASSQGMGQGHNEQFF. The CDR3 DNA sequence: TGTGCCAGCAGCCAAGGGATGGGACAGGGTCACAATGAGCAGTTCTTC.

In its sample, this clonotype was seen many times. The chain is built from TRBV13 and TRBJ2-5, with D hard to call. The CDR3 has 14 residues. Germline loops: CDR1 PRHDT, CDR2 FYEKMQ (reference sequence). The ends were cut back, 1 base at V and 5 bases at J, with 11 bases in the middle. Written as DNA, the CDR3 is TGTGCCAGCAGCTTAGATACCCGCGTCGAGACCCAGTACTTC. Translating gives CASSLDTRVETQYF.

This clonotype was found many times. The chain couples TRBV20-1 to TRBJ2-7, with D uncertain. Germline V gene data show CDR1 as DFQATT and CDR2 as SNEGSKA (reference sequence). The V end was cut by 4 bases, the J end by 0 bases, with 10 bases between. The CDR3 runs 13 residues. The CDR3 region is CSANDVGSYEQYF. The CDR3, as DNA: TGCAGTGCTAACGACGTGGGCTCCTACGAGCAGTACTTC.

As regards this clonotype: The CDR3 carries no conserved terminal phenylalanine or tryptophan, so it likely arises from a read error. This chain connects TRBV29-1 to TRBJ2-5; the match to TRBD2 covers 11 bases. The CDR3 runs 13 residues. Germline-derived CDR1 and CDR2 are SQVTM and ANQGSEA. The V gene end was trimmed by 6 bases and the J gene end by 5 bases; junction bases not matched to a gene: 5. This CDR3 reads CSVDSSGGETQYL. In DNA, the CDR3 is TGCAGCGTAGATTCTAGCGGGGGGGAGACCCAGTACTTA.

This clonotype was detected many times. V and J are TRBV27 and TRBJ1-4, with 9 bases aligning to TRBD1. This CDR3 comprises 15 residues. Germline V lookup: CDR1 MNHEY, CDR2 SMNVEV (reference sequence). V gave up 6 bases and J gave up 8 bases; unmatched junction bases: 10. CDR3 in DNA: TGTGCCAGCAGCCCTGCGGGACAGGGAACGGAAAAACTGTTTTTT. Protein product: CASSPAGQGTEKLFF.

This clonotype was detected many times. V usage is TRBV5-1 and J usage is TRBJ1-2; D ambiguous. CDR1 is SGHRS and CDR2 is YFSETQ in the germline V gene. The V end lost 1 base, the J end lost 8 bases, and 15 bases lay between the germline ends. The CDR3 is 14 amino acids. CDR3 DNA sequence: TGCGCCAGCAGCTTGACCTCAGGAACTGGGGGCTACACCTTC. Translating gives CASSLTSGTGGYTF.

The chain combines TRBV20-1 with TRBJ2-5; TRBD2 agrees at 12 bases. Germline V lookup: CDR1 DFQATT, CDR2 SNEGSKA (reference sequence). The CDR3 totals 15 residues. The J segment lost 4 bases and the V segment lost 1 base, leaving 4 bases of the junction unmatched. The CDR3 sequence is CSARGLAGVRETQYF. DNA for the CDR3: TGCAGTGCTAGAGGACTAGCGGGGGTGAGAGAGACCCAGTACTTC.

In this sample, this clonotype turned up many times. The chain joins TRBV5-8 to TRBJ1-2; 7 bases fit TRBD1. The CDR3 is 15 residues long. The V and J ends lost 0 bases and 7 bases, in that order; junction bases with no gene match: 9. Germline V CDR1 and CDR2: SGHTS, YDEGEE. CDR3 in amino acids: CASSLVETGSVGYTF. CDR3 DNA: TGTGCCAGCAGCTTGGTCGAGACAGGGTCTGTTGGCTACACCTTC.

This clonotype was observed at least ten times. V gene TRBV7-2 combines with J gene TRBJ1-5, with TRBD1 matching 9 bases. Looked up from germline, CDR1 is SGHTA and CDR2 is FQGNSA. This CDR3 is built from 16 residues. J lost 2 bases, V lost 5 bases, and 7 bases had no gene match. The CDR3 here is CASSVQGALGNQPQHF. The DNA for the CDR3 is TGTGCCAGCAGCGTACAGGGGGCGCTTGGCAATCAGCCCCAGCATTTT.

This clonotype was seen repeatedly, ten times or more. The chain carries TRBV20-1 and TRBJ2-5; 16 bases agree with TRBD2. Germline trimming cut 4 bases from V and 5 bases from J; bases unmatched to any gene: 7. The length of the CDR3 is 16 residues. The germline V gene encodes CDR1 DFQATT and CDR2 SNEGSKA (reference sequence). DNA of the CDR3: TGCAGTGCTATCGGGACTAGCGGGGGGGCCGACGAGACCCAGTACTTC. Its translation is CSAIGTSGGADETQYF.

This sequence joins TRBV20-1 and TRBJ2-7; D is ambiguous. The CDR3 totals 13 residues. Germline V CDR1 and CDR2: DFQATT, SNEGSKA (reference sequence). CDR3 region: CSSRDSRYYEQYV. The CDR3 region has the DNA TGCAGTTCTAGAGATAGCAGGTACTACGAGCAGTACGTC.

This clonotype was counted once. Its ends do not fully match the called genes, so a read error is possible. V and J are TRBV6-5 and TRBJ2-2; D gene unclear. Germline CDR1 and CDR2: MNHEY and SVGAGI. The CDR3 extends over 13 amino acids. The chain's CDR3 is CASSHWCTWELFF. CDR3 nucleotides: TGTGCCAGCAGTCACTGGTGCACCTGGGAGCTGTTTTTT.

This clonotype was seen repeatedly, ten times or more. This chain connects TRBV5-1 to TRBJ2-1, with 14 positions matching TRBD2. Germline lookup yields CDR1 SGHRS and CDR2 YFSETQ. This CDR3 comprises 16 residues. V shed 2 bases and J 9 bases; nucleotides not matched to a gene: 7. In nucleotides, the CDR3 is TGCGCCAGCAGCTTCGTGACTAGCGGGGGGGCGGGTGAGCAGTTCTTC. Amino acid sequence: CASSFVTSGGAGEQFF.

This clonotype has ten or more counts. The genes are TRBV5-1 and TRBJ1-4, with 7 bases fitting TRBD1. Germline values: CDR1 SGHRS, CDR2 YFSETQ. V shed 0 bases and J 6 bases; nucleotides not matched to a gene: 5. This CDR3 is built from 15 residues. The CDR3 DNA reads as TGCGCCAGCAGCTTGGAGGGGACAGAGGATGAAAAACTGTTTTTT. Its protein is CASSLEGTEDEKLFF.

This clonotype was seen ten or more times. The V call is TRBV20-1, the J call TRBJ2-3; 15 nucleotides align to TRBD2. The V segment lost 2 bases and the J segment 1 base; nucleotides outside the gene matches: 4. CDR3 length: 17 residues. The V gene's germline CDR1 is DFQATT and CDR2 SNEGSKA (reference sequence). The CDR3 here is CSARLGLAGGGTDTQYF. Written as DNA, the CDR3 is TGCAGTGCTAGATTAGGACTAGCGGGGGGGGGCACAGATACGCAGTATTTT.

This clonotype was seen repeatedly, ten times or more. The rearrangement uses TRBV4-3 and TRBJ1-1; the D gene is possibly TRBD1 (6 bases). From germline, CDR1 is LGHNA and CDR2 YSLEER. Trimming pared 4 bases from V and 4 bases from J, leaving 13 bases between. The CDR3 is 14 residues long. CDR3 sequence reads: CASSRDHRATEAFF. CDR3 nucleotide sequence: TGCGCCAGCAGCCGGGATCACAGGGCCACTGAAGCTTTCTTT.

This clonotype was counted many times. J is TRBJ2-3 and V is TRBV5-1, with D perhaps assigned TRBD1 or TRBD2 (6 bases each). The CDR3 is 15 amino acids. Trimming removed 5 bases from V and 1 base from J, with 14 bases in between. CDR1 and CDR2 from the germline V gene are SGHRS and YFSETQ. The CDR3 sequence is CASSSPGARTDTQYF. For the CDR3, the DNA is TGCGCCAGCAGTAGCCCGGGGGCCCGCACAGATACGCAGTATTTT.

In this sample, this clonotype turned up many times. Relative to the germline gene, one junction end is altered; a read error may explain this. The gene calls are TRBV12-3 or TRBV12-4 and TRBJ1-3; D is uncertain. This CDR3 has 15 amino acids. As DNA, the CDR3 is TGTGCCAGCAATGGGTTGGCAAGCTCTGGAAACACCACATATTTT. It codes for CASNGLASSGNTTYF.

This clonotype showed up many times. CDR3: CASSPGRTFNTEAFF. For the CDR3, the DNA is TGTGCCAGCAGCCCCGGACGGACGTTTAACACTGAAGCTTTCTTT. V gene TRBV3-1 combines with J gene TRBJ1-1; D not resolved. Germline lookup yields CDR1 LGHDT and CDR2 YNNKEL (reference sequence). CDR3 length equals 15 residues. The V gene lost 4 bases and the J gene lost 2 bases, with 14 bases spanning the gap.

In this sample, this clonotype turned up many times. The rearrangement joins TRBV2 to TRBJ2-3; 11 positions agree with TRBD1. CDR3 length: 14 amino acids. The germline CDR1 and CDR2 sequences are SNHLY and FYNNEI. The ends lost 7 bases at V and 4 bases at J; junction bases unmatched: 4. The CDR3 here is CASKGQGDPDTQYF. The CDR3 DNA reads TGTGCCAGCAAGGGACAGGGGGATCCAGATACGCAGTATTTT.

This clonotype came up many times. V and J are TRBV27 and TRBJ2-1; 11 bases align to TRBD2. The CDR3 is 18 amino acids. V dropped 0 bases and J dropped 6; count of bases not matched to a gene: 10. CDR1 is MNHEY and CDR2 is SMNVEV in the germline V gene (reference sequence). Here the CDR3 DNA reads TGTGCCAGCAGTTTATCGATTAGCGGGGGGGCACCAGGCAATGAGCAGTTCTTC. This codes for CASSLSISGGAPGNEQFF.

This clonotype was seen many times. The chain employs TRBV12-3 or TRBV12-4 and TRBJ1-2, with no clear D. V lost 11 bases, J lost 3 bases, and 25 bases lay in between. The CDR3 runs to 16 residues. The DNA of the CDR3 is TGTGCCGCCAGCAGAGGTTTGGTTGGGGTTTACTATGGCTACACCTTC. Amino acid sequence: CAASRGLVGVYYGYTF.

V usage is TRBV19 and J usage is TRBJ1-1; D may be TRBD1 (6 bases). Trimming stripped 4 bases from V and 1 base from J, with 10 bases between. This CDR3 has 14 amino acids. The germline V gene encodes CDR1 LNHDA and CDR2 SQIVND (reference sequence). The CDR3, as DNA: TGTGCCAGTAGTAGCGGGACAAGGAACACTGAAGCTTTCTTT. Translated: CASSSGTRNTEAFF. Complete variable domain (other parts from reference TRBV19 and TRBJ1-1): DGGITQSPKYLFRKEGQNVTLSCEQNLNHDAMYWYRQDPGQGLRLIYYSQIVNDFQKGDIAEGYSVSREKKESFPLTVTSAQKNPTAFYLCASSSGTRNTEAFFGQGTRLTVV.

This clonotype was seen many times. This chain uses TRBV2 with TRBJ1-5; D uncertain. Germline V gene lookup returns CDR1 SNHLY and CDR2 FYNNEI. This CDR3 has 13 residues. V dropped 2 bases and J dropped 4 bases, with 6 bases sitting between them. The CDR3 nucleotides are TGTGCCAGCAGTGAAATCGGGAATCAGCCCCAGCATTTT. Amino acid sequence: CASSEIGNQPQHF.

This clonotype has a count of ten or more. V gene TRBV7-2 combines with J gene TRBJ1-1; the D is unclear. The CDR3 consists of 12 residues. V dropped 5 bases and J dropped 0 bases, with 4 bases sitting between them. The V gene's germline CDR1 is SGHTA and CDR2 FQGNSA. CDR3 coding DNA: TGTGCCAGCAGCGGCGTGAACACTGAAGCTTTCTTT. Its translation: CASSGVNTEAFF.

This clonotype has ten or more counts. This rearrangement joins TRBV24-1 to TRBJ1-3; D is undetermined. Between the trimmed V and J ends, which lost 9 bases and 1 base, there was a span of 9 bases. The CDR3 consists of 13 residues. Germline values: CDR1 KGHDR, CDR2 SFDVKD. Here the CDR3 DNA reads TGTGCCACCTCTACAGCGTCTGGAAACACCATATATTTT. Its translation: CATSTASGNTIYF.

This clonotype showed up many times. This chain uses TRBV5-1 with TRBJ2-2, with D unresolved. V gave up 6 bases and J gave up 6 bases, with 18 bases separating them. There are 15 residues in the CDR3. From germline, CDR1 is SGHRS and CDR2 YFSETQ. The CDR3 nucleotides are TGCGCCAGCACCTGGGCCTCTACAGAGCCCGGGGAGCTGTTTTTT. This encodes CASTWASTEPGELFF. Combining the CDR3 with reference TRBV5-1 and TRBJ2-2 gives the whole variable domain KAGVTQTPRYLIKTRGQQVTLSCSPISGHRSVSWYQQTPGQGLQFLFEYFSETQRNKGNFPGRFSGRQFSNSRSEMNVSTLELGDSALYLCASTWASTEPGELFFGEGSRLTVL.